In this sample, the clone carrying this T cell receptor beta chain turned up a few times. Its antigen is not known. This entry is derived from a study of cytomegalovirus exposure and HLA in healthy donors. Overall study: Membership in the Caucasian-associated ancestry cluster was found for around 81% of approximately 380 genotyped donors.

General observations from the study: In a later analysis, common viral pathogens appeared linked to several of the most significant clusters.

Both 60 Vbeta primers and 13 Jbeta primers went into the PCR. Here immunoSEQ multiplex PCR was the method, and the copy in TCRdb shows in-frame clones only, minus some. The repertoire includes about 120,000 clones, 15% to 20% of them detected once, and about 3% sits in the top ten. Sequencing was performed on PBMCs. The TCR originated in a female donor in good health and CMV-seropositive.

DNA of the CDR3: TGTGCCATCAGTGGACTAGAAGCAGCCTACAATGAGCAGTTCTTC. Translated, it gives CAISGLEAAYNEQFF. The rearrangement uses TRBV10-3 and TRBJ2-1, with D possibly TRBD2 on 6 matching bases. This CDR3 contains 15 residues. Trimming removed 4 bases from V and 2 bases from J, with 12 bases in between. The V gene's germline CDR1 is ENHRY and CDR2 SYGVKD.